This T cell receptor (beta chain) originates from a study of blood T cell repertoires in COVID-19. Study at large: Acute and convalescent COVID-19 specimens originated in the United States, Italy and Spain. From T cells, B-cell-depleted T cells, or PBMCs came the material, which was cDNA or gDNA.

Germline V gene sequence: CDR1 KGHSH, CDR2 LQKENI. The germline V and J ends were trimmed by 6 bases and 7 bases, with 4 bases remaining between them. The length of the CDR3 is 10 residues. The table came from immunoSEQ multiplex PCR; TCRdb's copy has only in-frame clones and leaves some out. The sample holds roughly 170,000 clones, approximately 82% seen once. Living in about 25 US areas, the participants were between roughly 18 and 90 years of age. Participant-reported clinical history was the basis for cohort assignment. This TCR derives from a woman between 50 and 59 years old who had recovered from COVID-19. Sequencing was done on a sample of PBMCs or T cells enriched from blood (not recorded which). The chain recombines TRBV18 with TRBJ2-1; D remains unclear. Here the CDR3 reads CASSENEQFF. The CDR3 region has the DNA TGTGCCAGCTCCGAGAATGAGCAGTTCTTC.